The T cell receptor (beta chain) described here comes from a study of T cell repertoires in cytomegalovirus infection. Study details: CMV infection together with matching HLA type was indicated by public TCR beta signatures.

Whole-study findings and limits: The study found HLA-C-restricted CMV-specific TCR beta clonotypes dominating the ex vivo response.

TCRdb reanalysed the reads using MiXCR and keeps one entry per CDR3 protein. The sample consists of some 940,000 distinct CDR3 sequences, roughly a third of them appearing once. This clonotype occurred a few times. Its antigen is undetermined. Germline assignment: CDR1 ENHRY and CDR2 SYGVKD. The CDR3 length is 16 residues. V was clipped by 6 bases and J by 0 bases; unmatched bases: 10. This TCR was recovered from a human donor in good health (CMV status not recorded). Some clones in this sample may be carry-over from other donors' samples. J is TRBJ2-5 and V is TRBV10-3; 7 bases align to TRBD1. This specimen was cultured CD8+ T cells from PBMCs, taken from culture after CMV antigen stimulation. CDR3 amino acids: CAIRIEEDRDQETQYF. The CDR3 nucleotides read TGTGCCATCAGGATAGAAGAAGACAGGGACCAAGAGACCCAGTACTTC.